This entry is about one T cell receptor (beta chain). The antigen is unknown. The data originate from a study of identifying expanded T cells in peripheral blood. TCRdb's copy holds only in-frame clones and misses some; the assay was immunoSEQ multiplex PCR. This table has about 80,000 clones, around nine tenths appearing once. No infections or other immune events were documented during collection. Whole-study findings and limits: Over approximately two and four weeks, about 15 and 18 clones changed, versus around 1.2 between replicates. Approximately two-week clone count variance significantly increased as total template count grew.

The specimen was blood. This sequence was found in a person between 18 and 70 years old in good health.

CDR3 DNA sequence: TGTGCCATCAGTGACAAGACAGGGCCAAACACTGAAGCTTTCTTT. It specifies CAISDKTGPNTEAFF. This chain joins TRBV10-3 and TRBJ1-1, with TRBD1 matching 7 bases. V gave up 3 bases and J gave up 2 bases; unmatched junction bases: 6. CDR3 size: 15 residues. Germline lookup yields CDR1 ENHRY and CDR2 SYGVKD.